The 11 T cell receptor beta chains below all came from one sample that was sequenced in a study of blood T cell repertoires in COVID-19. Libraries were prepared by immunoSEQ multiplex PCR; TCRdb keeps only in-frame clonotypes and omits some of them. The data contain about 290,000 clones, around four fifths of them singletons. The source material was peripheral blood. These receptors were taken from a woman aged 45-65 years with active or convalescent COVID-19.

The gene calls are TRBV19 and TRBJ2-5, with a weak D call TRBD2 (6 bases). The ends were cut back, 5 bases at V and 2 bases at J, with 9 bases in the middle. The CDR3 loop spans 13 amino acids. Germline V CDR1 and CDR2: LNHDA, SQIVND (reference sequence). The CDR3 loop is CASSWRGQETQYF. Written as DNA, the CDR3 is TGTGCCAGTAGTTGGCGGGGTCAAGAGACCCAGTACTTC. Full variable domain (remainder filled in from reference TRBV19 and TRBJ2-5): DGGITQSPKYLFRKEGQNVTLSCEQNLNHDAMYWYRQDPGQGLRLIYYSQIVNDFQKGDIAEGYSVSREKKESFPLTVTSAQKNPTAFYLCASSWRGQETQYFGPGTRLLVL.

The chain has TRBV4-1 and TRBJ2-7; possibly TRBD1 for D (5 bases). This CDR3 contains 16 residues. V was clipped by 1 base and J by 0 bases, with 13 bases between them. Germline V lookup: CDR1 MGHRA, CDR2 YSYEKL. The CDR3 region has the DNA TGCGCCAGCAGCCAAGGACAGCCAGACTTCTCCTACGAGCAGTACTTC. It encodes CASSQGQPDFSYEQYF.

This clone has only a few counts. The chain couples TRBV5-6 to TRBJ1-3; 7 positions agree with TRBD1. With V trimmed by 5 bases and J by 8 bases, 7 bases remained unmatched. The CDR3 is 13 amino acids. Germline CDR1 SGHDT, CDR2 YYEEEE. The CDR3 sequence is CASRMGQRDTIYF. CDR3 bases: TGTGCCAGCAGAATGGGACAGAGAGACACCATATATTTT.

The chain links TRBV4-1 to TRBJ1-2; 9 nucleotides agree with TRBD1. Germline trimming cut 0 bases from V and 0 bases from J; bases unmatched to any gene: 2. CDR3 length equals 16 residues. Germline lookup yields CDR1 MGHRA and CDR2 YSYEKL. DNA for the CDR3: TGCGCCAGCAGCCAAGAACAGGGGGCGACTAACTATGGCTACACCTTC. This gives the protein CASSQEQGATNYGYTF.

The V call is TRBV29-1, the J call TRBJ2-5; 7 bases align to TRBD1. The CDR3 spans 12 residues. Germline loops: CDR1 SQVTM, CDR2 ANQGSEA. Germline trimming cut 7 bases from V and 1 base from J; bases unmatched to any gene: 3. CDR3 DNA sequence: TGCAGCGCAGGACAGGCCCAAGAGACCCAGTACTTC. Encoded protein: CSAGQAQETQYF.

The chain couples TRBV9 to TRBJ2-1; the match to TRBD2 covers 11 bases. The germline V gene has CDR1 SGDLS and CDR2 YYNGEE. Germline trimming cut 0 bases from V and 6 bases from J; bases unmatched to any gene: 2. This CDR3 is 15 amino acids long. The CDR3 region has the DNA TGTGCCAGCAGCGTAGTAGCGGGAGGGGCCAATGAGCAGTTCTTC. This encodes CASSVVAGGANEQFF.

The chain links TRBV28 to TRBJ1-4, with 9 positions matching TRBD1. V shed 1 base and J 9 bases; nucleotides not matched to a gene: 6. This CDR3 spans 15 amino acids. Germline V gene data show CDR1 as MDHEN and CDR2 as SYDVKM. The DNA of the CDR3 is TGTGCCAGCAGTTTATTCGACAGGGGGGGGAAAAAACTGTTTTTT. It encodes CASSLFDRGGKKLFF.

This clone has at least ten counts. The chain combines TRBV24-1 with TRBJ2-5, with D unclear. The germline CDR1 and CDR2 sequences are KGHDR and SFDVKD. Trimming removed 4 bases at V and 5 bases at J, with 13 bases between. The CDR3 consists of 14 residues. The CDR3 nucleotides read TGTGCCACCAGTGACGCTGGAGCTGGGGAGACCCAGTACTTC. It translates to CATSDAGAGETQYF.

The chain joins TRBV6-5 to TRBJ1-1; D is perhaps TRBD1 (5 bases). There are 16 residues in the CDR3. Germline V gives CDR1 MNHEY, CDR2 SVGAGI. The V and J ends lost 4 bases and 5 bases respectively, with 20 bases between them. Here the CDR3 reads CASSWGPARPGTEAFF. CDR3 nucleotide sequence: TGTGCCAGCAGTTGGGGCCCCGCCAGGCCCGGTACTGAAGCTTTCTTT.

This chain uses TRBV11-1 with TRBJ2-5; a weak D match, TRBD2 (5 bases). The CDR3 has 13 residues. CDR1 is SGHAT and CDR2 is FQDESV in the germline V gene (reference sequence). V lost 1 base to trimming and J lost 5 bases, with 8 bases between them. This CDR3 reads CASSLDRGETQYF. The CDR3 coding sequence is TGTGCCAGCAGCTTAGATCGAGGGGAGACCCAGTACTTC.

The chain couples TRBV7-9 to TRBJ1-2, with 7 positions matching TRBD1. V trimming: 0 bases; J trimming: 8 bases; junction bases outside the gene matches: 9. The CDR3 has 15 residues. Germline CDR1 reads SEHNR; CDR2 reads FQNEAQ (reference sequence). CDR3 protein: CASSLAPLTGDGYTF. As DNA, the CDR3 is TGTGCCAGCAGCTTAGCGCCGTTAACAGGGGACGGCTACACCTTC.